The T cell receptor (beta chain) under discussion was sequenced for a study of cytomegalovirus exposure and HLA in healthy donors. Overall study results and limits: Subsequent analysis showed first-cohort TCR clusters tending to co-occur in approximately 120 validation repertoires. Reports indicated that the classifier achieved high specificity and sensitivity in diagnosing cytomegalovirus status. Cytomegalovirus association was listed for roughly 160 TCR beta chains.

Separate from the 666-subject first cohort was the roughly 130-subject validation cohort, to which the donors belonged. The germline gives CDR1 SEHNR, CDR2 FQNEAQ (reference sequence). The ends were cut back, 4 bases at V and 2 bases at J, with 14 bases in the middle. This CDR3 region has 15 residues. Assay: immunoSEQ multiplex PCR; the TCRdb copy retains only in-frame clones and omits some. The sample holds some 130,000 clones, about 94% seen once. Concerning this clone itself: Its antigen is unidentified.

Sequencing was performed on PBMCs. The rearrangement uses TRBV7-9 and TRBJ2-5; a possible D gene is TRBD1 (5 bases). The sequence was obtained from a man aged 18 to 35 in good health and CMV-seropositive. The DNA of the CDR3 is TGTGCCAGCAGCTCACCGAGACAGTCTCAAGAGACCCAGTACTTC. Translation gives CASSSPRQSQETQYF.